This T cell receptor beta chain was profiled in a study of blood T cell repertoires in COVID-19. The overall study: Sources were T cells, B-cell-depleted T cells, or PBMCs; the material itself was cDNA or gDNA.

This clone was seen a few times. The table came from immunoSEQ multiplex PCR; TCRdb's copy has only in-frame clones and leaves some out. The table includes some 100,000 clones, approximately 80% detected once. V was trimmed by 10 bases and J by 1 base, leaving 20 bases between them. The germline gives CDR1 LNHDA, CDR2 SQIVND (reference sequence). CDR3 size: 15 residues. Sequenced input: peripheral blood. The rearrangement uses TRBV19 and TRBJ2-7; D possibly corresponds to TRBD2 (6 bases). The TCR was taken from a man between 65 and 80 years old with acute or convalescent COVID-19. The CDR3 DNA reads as TGTGCCACTCGGGACGTGGGGGGTTCTTCCTACGAGCAGTACTTC. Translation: CATRDVGGSSYEQYF.